The TCR beta chain under discussion was sequenced for a study of OX40 agonist ivuxolimab in advanced cancers. TCRdb's copy holds only in-frame clones and misses some; the assay was immunoSEQ multiplex PCR. The sample has 67,000 or so clones; over 85% are singletons. About this clone: Antigen unknown. The same CDR3 also results from other DNA sequences found in this sample.

Study-level points and caveats: In CD8+ T cells, expanded clones were on average more numerous than in CD4+.

The receptor's source is an adult with an advanced solid tumor such as melanoma, head and neck, liver or kidney cancer. The specimen was CD4+ or CD8+ T cells sorted from blood, collected in a trial of the OX40 agonist ivuxolimab.

The DNA of the CDR3 is TGTGCCAGCAGCCCAGGGAAAATTTCACCCCTCCACTTT. Encoded protein: CASSPGKISPLHF. The rearrangement joins TRBV21-1 to TRBJ1-6; the DNA was not compared with TRBD1, the D call given in the table. TRBV21-1 represents a pseudogene. This CDR3 spans 13 amino acids.